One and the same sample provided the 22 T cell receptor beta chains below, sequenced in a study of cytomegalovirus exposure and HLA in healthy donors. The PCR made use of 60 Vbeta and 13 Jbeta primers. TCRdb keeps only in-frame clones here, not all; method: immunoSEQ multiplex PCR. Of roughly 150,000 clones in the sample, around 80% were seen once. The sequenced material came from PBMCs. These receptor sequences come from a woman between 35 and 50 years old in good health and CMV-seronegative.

Here the CDR3 reads CASSPSSGANVLTF. The DNA for the CDR3 is TGTGCCAGCAGCCCGAGCTCTGGGGCCAACGTCCTGACTTTC. This chain uses TRBV7-3 with TRBJ2-6; D uncertain. The CDR3 runs 14 residues. V was trimmed by 5 bases and J by 0 bases, leaving 5 bases between them. Per the germline V gene, CDR1 is SGHTA and CDR2 is FQGTGA.

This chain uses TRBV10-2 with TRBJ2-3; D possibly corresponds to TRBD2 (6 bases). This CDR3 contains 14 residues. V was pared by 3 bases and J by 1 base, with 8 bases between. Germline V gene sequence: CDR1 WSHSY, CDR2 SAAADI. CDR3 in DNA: TGCGCCAGCAGTGAATGGAGGGGCACAGATACGCAGTATTTT. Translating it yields CASSEWRGTDTQYF.

DNA of the CDR3: TGTGCCAGCAGCTCCAACTCCTACGAGCAGTACTTC. Its translation is CASSSNSYEQYF. V gene TRBV9 combines with J gene TRBJ2-7; D gene ambiguous. The CDR3 contains 12 residues. Germline values: CDR1 SGDLS, CDR2 YYNGEE. Trimming took 4 bases from V and 0 from J, leaving 5 bases between them. Full variable domain (missing parts from reference TRBV9 and TRBJ2-7): DSGVTQTPKHLITATGQRVTLRCSPRSGDLSVYWYQQSLDQGLQFLIQYYNGEERAKGNILERFSAQQFPDLHSELNLSSLELGDSALYFCASSSNSYEQYFGPGTRLTVT.

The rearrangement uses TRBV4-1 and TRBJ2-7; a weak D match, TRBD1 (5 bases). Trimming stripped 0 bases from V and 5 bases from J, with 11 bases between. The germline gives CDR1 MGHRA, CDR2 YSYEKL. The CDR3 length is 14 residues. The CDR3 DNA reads TGCGCCAGCAGCCAAGAAGGCGAAGGGGACGAGCAGTACTTC. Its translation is CASSQEGEGDEQYF.

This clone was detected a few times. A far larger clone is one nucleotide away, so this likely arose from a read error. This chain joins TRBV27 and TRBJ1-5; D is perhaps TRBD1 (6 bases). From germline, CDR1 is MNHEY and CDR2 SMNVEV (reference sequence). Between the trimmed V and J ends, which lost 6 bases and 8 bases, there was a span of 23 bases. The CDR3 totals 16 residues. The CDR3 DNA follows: TGTGCCAGCAGCAGTGGGGGCGGGGGGCCGGGTAAGCCCCAGCATTTT. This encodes CASSSGGGGPGKPQHF.

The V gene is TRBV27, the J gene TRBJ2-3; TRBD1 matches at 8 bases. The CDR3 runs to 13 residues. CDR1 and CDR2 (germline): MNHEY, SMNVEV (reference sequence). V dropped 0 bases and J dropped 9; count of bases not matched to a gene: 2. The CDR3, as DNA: TGTGCCAGCAGTTTATCCGGGACAGGAACGCAGTATTTT. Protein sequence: CASSLSGTGTQYF.

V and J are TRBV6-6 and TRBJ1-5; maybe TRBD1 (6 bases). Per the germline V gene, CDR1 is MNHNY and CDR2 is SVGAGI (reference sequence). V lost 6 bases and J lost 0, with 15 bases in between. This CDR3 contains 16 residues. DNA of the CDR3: TGTGCCAGCAGAGCTACGACAGGACTTAGCAATCAGCCCCAGCATTTT. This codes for CASRATTGLSNQPQHF.

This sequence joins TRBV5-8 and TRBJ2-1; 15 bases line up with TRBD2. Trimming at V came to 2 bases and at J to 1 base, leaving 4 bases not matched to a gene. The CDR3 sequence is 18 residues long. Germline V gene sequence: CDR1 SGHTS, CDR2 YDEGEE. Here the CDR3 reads CASSLGLAGGYSYNEQFF. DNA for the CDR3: TGTGCCAGCAGCTTAGGACTAGCGGGAGGGTATTCCTACAATGAGCAGTTCTTC.

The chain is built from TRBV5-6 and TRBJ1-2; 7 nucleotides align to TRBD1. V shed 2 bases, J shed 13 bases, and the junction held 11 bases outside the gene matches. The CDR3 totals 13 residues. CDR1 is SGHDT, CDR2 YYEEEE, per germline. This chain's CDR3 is CASSLPSGGKGTF. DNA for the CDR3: TGTGCCAGCAGCTTACCTTCAGGGGGGAAGGGCACCTTC.

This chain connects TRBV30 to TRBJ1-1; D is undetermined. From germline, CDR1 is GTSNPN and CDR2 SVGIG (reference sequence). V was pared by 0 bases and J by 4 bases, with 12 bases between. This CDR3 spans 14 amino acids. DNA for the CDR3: TGTGCCTGGAGTGTAATAGGTGAGGGCACTGAAGCTTTCTTT. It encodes CAWSVIGEGTEAFF.

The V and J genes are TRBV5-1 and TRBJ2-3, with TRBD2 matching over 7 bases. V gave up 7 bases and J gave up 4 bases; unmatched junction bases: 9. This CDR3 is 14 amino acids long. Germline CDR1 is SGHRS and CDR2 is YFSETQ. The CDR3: CASSPGGVSDTQYF. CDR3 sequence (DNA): TGCGCCAGCTCACCGGGGGGTGTATCAGATACGCAGTATTTT. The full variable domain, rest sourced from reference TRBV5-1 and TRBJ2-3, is KAGVTQTPRYLIKTRGQQVTLSCSPISGHRSVSWYQQTPGQGLQFLFEYFSETQRNKGNFPGRFSGRQFSNSRSEMNVSTLELGDSALYLCASSPGGVSDTQYFGPGTRLTVL.

The CDR3 DNA follows: TGCGCCAGCAGCATTACAGGGGGAAGGGCTGAAGCTTTCTTT. Translating it yields CASSITGGRAEAFF. The chain couples TRBV5-1 to TRBJ1-1, with 8 bases fitting TRBD1. Per germline, CDR1 SGHRS and CDR2 YFSETQ. V lost 4 bases to trimming and J lost 6 bases; unmatched junction nucleotides: 8. The CDR3 contains 14 residues.

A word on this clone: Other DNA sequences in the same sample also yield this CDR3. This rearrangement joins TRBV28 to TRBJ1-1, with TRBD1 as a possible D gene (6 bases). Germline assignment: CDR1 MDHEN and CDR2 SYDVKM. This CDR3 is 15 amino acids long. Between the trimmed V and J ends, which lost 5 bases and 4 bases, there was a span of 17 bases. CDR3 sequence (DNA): TGTGCCAGCAGTCTAACCTCACAGGGAAGCACTGAAGCTTTCTTT. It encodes CASSLTSQGSTEAFF. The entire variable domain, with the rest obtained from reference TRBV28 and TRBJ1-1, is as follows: DVKVTQSSRYLVKRTGEKVFLECVQDMDHENMFWYRQDPGLGLRLIYFSYDVKMKEKGDIPEGYSVSREKKERFSLILESASTNQTSMYLCASSLTSQGSTEAFFGQGTRLTVV.

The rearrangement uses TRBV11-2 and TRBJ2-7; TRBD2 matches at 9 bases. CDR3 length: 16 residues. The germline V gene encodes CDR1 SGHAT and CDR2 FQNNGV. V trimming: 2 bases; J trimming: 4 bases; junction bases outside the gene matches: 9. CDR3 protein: CASSLSSLAGPYEQYF. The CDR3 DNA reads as TGTGCCAGCAGCTTAAGTTCGCTAGCGGGACCTTACGAGCAGTACTTC.

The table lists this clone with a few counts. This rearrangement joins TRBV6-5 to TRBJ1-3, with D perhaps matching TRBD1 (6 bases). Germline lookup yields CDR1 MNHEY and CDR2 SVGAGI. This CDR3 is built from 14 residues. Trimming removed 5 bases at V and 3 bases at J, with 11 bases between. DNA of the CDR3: TGTGCCAGCAGTCGGGGGGCGGATGGAAACACCATATATTTT. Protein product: CASSRGADGNTIYF.

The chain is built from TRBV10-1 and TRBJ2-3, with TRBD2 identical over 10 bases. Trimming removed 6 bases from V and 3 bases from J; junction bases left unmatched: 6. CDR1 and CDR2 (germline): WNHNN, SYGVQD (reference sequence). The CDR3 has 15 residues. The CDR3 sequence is CASSPQREGTDTQYF. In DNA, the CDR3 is TGCGCCAGCAGCCCTCAGCGGGAGGGTACAGATACGCAGTATTTT.

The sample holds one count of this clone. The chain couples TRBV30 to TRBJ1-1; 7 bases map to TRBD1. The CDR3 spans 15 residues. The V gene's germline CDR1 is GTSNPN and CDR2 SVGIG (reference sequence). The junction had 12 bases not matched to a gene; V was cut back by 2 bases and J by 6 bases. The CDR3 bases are TGTGCCTGGAGTCCACCCCCAGCCGGGACAGCTGAAGCTTTCTTT. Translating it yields CAWSPPPAGTAEAFF.

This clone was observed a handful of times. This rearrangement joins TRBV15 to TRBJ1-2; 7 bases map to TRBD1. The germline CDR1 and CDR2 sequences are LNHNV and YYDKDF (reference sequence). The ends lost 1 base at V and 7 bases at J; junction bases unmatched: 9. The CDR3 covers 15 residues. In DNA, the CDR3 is TGTGCCACCAGCAGAGCAGAGACAGGGTTTGGTGGCTACACCTTC. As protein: CATSRAETGFGGYTF.

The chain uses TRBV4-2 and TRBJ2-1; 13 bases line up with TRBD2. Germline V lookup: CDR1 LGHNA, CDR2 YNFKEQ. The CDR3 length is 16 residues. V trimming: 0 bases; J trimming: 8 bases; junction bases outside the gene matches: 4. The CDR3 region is CASSQDGTSGNYEQFF. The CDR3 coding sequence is TGTGCCAGCAGCCAAGATGGGACTAGCGGGAATTATGAGCAGTTCTTC.

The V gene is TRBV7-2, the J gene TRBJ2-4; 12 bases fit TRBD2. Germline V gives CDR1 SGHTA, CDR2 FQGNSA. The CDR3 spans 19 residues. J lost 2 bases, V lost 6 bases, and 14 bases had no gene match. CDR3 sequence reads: CASSSSGLAGLSTKNIQYF. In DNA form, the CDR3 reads TGTGCCAGCAGTTCGTCCGGACTAGCGGGACTGTCTACCAAAAACATTCAGTACTTC.

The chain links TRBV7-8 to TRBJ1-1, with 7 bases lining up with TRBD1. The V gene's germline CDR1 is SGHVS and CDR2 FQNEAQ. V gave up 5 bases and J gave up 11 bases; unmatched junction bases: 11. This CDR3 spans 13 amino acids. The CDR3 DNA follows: TGTGCCAGCAGCCCGGGGACAGATCAGGCGGCTTTCTTT. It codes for CASSPGTDQAAFF.

CDR3 DNA: TGTGCCAGCAGACCCCACAGAGCCTATGGCTACACCTTC. Protein product: CASRPHRAYGYTF. This rearrangement joins TRBV6-5 to TRBJ1-2; D remains ambiguous. CDR1 and CDR2 from the germline V gene are MNHEY and SVGAGI. V was pared by 6 bases and J by 4 bases, with 12 bases between. The CDR3 is made up of 13 amino acids.